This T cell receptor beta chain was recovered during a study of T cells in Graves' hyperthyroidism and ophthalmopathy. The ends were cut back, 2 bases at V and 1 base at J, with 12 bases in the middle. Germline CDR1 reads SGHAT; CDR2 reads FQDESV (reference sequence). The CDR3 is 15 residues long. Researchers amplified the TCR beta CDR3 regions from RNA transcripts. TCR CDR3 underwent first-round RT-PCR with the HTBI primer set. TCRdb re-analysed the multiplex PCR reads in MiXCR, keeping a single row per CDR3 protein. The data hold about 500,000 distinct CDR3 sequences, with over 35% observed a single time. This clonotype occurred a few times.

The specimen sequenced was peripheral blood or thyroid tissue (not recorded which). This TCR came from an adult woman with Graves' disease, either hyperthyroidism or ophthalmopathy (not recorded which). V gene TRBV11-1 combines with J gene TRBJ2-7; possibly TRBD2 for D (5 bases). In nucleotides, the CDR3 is TGTGCCAGCAGCTTATCAAATAGCGCATCCTACGAGCAGTACTTC. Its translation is CASSLSNSASYEQYF.